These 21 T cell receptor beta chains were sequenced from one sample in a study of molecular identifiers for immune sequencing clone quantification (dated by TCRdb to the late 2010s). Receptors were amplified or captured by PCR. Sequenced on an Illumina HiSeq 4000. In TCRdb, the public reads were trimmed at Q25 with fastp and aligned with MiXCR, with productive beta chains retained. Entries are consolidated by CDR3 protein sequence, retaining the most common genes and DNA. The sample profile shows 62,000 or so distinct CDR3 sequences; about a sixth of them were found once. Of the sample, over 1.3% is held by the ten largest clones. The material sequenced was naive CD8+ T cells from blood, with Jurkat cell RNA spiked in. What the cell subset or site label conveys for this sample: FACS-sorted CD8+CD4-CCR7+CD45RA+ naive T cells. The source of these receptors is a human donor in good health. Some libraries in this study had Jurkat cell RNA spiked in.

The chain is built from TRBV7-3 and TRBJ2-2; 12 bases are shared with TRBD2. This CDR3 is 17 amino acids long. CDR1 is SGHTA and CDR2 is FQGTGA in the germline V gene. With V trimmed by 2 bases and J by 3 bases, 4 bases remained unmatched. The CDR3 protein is CASSLLAGGPYTGELFF. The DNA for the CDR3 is TGTGCCAGCAGCTTACTAGCGGGAGGGCCTTACACCGGGGAGCTGTTTTTT.

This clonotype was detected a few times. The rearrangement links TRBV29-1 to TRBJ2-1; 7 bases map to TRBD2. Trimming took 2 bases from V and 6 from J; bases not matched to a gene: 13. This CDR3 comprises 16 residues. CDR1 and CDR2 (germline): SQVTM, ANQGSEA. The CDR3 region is CSVEFLIGRTGNEQFF. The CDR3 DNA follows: TGCAGCGTTGAATTTCTGATCGGGAGGACCGGCAATGAGCAGTTCTTC.

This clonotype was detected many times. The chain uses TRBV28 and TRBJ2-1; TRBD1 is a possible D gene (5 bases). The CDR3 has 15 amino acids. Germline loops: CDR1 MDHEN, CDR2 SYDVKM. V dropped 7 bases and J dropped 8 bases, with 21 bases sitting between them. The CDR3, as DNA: TGTGCCAGCATCAAAGGGCAGGGCCGGTCGGATGAGCAGTTCTTC. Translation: CASIKGQGRSDEQFF.

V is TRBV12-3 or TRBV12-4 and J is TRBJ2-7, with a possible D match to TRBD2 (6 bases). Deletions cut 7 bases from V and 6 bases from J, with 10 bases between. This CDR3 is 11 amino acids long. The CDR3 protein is CASTPGGEQYF. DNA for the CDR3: TGTGCCAGCACCCCCGGGGGCGAGCAGTACTTC.

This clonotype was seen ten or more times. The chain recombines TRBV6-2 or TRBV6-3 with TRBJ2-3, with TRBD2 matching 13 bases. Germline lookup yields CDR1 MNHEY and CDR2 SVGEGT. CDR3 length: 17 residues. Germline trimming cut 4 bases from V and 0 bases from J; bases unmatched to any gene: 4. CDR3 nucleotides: TGTGCCAGCAGTTCGGGACTAGCGGGAACTAGCACAGATACGCAGTATTTT. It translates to CASSSGLAGTSTDTQYF.

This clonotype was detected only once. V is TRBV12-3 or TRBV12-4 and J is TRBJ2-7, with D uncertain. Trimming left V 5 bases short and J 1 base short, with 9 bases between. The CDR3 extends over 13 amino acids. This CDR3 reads CASSKGTSYEQYF. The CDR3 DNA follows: TGTGCCAGCAGTAAGGGCACGTCCTACGAGCAGTACTTC.

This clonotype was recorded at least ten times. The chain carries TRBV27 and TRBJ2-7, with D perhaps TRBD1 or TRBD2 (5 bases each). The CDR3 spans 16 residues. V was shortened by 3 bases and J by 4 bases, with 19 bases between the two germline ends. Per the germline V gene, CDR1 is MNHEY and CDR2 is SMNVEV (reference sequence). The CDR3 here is CASSFETPGSRYEQYF. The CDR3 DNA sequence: TGTGCCAGCAGTTTCGAGACCCCAGGGAGTCGATACGAGCAGTACTTC.

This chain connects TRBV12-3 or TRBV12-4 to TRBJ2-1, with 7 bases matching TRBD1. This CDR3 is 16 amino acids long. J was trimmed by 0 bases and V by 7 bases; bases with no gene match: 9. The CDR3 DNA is TGTGCCAGCAATCCGACAGGGCAGAGCTCCTACAATGAGCAGTTCTTC. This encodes CASNPTGQSSYNEQFF.

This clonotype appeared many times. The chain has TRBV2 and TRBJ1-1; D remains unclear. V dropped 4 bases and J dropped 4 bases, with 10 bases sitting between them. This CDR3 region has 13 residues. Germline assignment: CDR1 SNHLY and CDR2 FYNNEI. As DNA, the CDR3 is TGTGCCAGCAGTGTGGGATCGGGCACTGAAGCTTTCTTT. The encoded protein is CASSVGSGTEAFF.

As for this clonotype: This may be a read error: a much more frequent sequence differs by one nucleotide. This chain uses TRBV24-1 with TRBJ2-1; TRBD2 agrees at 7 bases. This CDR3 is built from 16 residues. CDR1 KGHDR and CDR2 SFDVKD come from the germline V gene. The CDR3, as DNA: TGTGCCACCAGTGATTATGTTGGACGGGAGGTCAATGGGCAGTTCTTC. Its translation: CATSDYVGREVNGQFF.

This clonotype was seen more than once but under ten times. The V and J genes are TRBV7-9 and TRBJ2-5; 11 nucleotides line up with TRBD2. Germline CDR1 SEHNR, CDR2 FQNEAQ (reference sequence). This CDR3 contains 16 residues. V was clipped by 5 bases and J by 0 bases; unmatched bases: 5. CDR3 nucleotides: TGTGCCAGCAGCCCCCTGACTAGCGGGAACCAAGAGACCCAGTACTTC. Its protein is CASSPLTSGNQETQYF.

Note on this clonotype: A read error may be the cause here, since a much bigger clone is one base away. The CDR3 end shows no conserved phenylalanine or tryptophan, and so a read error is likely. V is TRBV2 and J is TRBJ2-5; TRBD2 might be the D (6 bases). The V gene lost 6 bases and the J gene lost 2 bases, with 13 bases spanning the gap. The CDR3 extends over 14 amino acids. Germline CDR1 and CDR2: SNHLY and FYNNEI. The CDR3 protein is CASSEPREQETQYL. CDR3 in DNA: TGTGCCAGCAGCGAGCCCCGGGAGCAAGAGACCCAGTACCTC.

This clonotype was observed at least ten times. The CDR3 spells CASSPGSEINTDTQYF. The CDR3 DNA reads TGTGCCAGCAGCCCGGGGAGCGAGATAAACACAGATACGCAGTATTTT. V gene TRBV28 combines with J gene TRBJ2-3, with D perhaps TRBD2 (5 bases). Between the trimmed V and J ends, which lost 6 bases and 2 bases, there was a span of 18 bases. Germline V gives CDR1 MDHEN, CDR2 SYDVKM. This CDR3 comprises 16 residues.

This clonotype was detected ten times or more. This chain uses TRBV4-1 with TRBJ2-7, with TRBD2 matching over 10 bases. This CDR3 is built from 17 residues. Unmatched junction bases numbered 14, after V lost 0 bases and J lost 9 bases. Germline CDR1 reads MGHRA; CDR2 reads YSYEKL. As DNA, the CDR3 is TGCGCCAGCAGCCAAGATCAAGTCAGCGGGAGGGTGAGGGGGCAGTACTTC. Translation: CASSQDQVSGRVRGQYF.

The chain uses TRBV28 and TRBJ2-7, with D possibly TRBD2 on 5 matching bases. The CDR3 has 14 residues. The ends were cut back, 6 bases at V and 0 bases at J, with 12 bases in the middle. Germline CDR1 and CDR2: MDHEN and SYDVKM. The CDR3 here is CASRLIAGSYEQYF. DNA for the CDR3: TGTGCCAGCAGGCTAATTGCGGGCTCCTACGAGCAGTACTTC.

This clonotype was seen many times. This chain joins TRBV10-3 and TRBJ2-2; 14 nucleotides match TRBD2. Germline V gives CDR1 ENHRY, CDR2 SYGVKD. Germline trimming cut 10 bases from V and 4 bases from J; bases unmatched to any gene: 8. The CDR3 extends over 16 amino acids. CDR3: CATLGLAGEFTGELFF. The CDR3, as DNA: TGTGCCACCCTGGGACTAGCGGGAGAGTTCACCGGGGAGCTGTTTTTT.

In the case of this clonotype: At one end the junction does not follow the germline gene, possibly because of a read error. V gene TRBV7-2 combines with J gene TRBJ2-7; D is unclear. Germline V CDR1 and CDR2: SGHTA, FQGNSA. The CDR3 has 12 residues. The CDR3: CASSTSLYERYF. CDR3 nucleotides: TGTGCCAGCAGCACTTCCCTCTACGAGCGGTACTTC.

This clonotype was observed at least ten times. The CDR3 DNA sequence: TGTGCCAGCAGGATTCCCGGGAGCGCGGGTTCGTTCTTC. It specifies CASRIPGSAGSFF. The chain is built from TRBV7-9 and TRBJ2-1; D may be TRBD2 (6 bases). The CDR3 has 13 residues. Trimming stripped 6 bases from V and 15 bases from J, with 21 bases between. From germline, CDR1 is SEHNR and CDR2 FQNEAQ (reference sequence).

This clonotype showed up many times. In DNA form, the CDR3 reads TGTGCCAGCAGCCAAGTGGTAGCGGGACTAACGGGTGGGGAGCAGTACTTC. Its protein product is CASSQVVAGLTGGEQYF. The chain links TRBV4-2 to TRBJ2-7; the match to TRBD2 covers 8 bases. Trimming removed 1 base from V and 7 bases from J; junction bases left unmatched: 15. Germline V gives CDR1 LGHNA, CDR2 YNFKEQ. The CDR3 is 17 amino acids.

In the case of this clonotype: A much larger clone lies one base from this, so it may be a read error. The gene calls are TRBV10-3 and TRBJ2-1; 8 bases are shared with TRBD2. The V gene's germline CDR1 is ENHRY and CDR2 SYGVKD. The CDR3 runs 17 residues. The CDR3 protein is CAIRESGAGGYYNEQFF. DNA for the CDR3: TGTGCCATCAGGGAGTCAGGGGCGGGAGGATACTACAATGAGCAGTTCTTC.

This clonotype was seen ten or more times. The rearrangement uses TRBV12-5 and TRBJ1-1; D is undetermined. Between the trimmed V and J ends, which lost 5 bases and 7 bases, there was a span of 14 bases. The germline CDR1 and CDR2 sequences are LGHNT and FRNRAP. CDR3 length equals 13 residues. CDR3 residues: CASGLHSGDEAFF. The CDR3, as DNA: TGTGCTAGTGGTCTACACAGCGGCGATGAAGCTTTCTTT.